Listed below are T cell receptor beta chains from one sample, sequenced in a study of T cell repertoires in cytomegalovirus infection. These receptors lack a known antigen. TCRdb independently ran MiXCR on the reads; one entry per CDR3 protein. The sample records around 340,000 distinct CDR3 sequences, roughly 29% being singletons. Sequences were derived from cultured PBMCs, sampled from culture after CMV antigen stimulation. Receptors originate from a human donor in good health (CMV status not recorded). Some clones in this sample may be carry-over from other donors' samples. Each CDR3 is given without its conserved first and last residue. Clone size, where shown, is once, few, many, or a class for clones that have expanded.

clone_size	v_call	cdr3_aa
NA	TRBV6-1	ATQGAAKNIQY
once	TRBV4-2	ASSPRLTGGSYNEQF
NA	TRBV11-2	ASSLDPTAQETQY
NA	TRBV20-1	SARDPRQGLSEKLF
NA	TRBV9	ASGVGTGSEAF
once	TRBV7-9	ATDAVYTEAF
NA	TRBV7-2	ASSFGGVLY
NA	TRBV7-4	ASTDTGATEYGYT
NA	TRBV7-6	ASSLRPAGPQETQY
few	TRBV7-9	ASSPQTDTQY
few	TRBV27	ASSQTGGYGYT
few	TRBV11-2	ASSQTRRIDTQY
NA	TRBV4-1	ASKKGTGPGAYEQY
few	TRBV19	ASSISGTEETQY
NA	TRBV4-2	ASSQTLNPEETQY
few	TRBV15	ATSRRLAGGAETQY
NA	TRBV27	ASSSQGNGELF
NA	TRBV27	ASSQGPNQETQY
NA	TRBV11-3	ASSLDKLAGAYEQF
NA	TRBV7-9	ASSLRVNRLFSEAF
few	TRBV19	ASSIRRQGMSNQPQH
NA	TRBV7-9	ASSPGQGPETQY
many	TRBV6-1	ASKIVGGGPDTQY
few	TRBV2	ASRQGAGTGELF
NA	TRBV11-2	ASSFSGSPIQY
NA	TRBV18	ASSPPTDEKLF
few	TRBV20-1	SASQGRLNTEAF
NA	TRBV7-8	ASKTTGPTSYEQY
NA	TRBV12-5	ASGLTLYNEQF
NA	TRBV4-1	ASSQPRRGTEAF
once	TRBV20-1	SARPTGENQPQH
NA	TRBV7-2	ASSFRRASGELF
NA	TRBV2	ASSWTGFVPSGNTIY
NA	TRBV27	ASSRDPKFTPLYNEQF
many	TRBV7-9	ASSSPGTGVYEQY
many	TRBV7-3	ASSYLAGGHNEQF
NA	TRBV7-9	ASSSRLAGRMNEQF
NA	TRBV7-2	ASSPTSGGLGGELF
NA	TRBV6-1	ASSEYPVRVSNQPQH
few	TRBV6-1	ASSEADPRVGHYNQPQH
few	TRBV7-6	ASSSPAGLRDTEAF